Shown below are 27 T cell receptor beta chains from a single sample sequenced in a study of T cells expressing NK-cell markers. TCRdb reprocessed the 5' RACE reads and stores each CDR3 protein as one record, lacking DNA. This sample lists about 180,000 distinct CDR3 sequences; its ten largest clones have 20%. The sequencing sample was made of blood T cells: a sorted CD56 or NKG2C T cell subset, CD4+ or CD8+ T cells, or bulk PBMC T cells (not recorded which). These receptors came from a man aged 18 to 69 in good health.

The CDR3 protein is CASSLEDRAGGVYEQYF. The rearrangement links TRBV7-9 to TRBJ2-7; without DNA, the TCRdb call of TRBD1 cannot be checked. The CDR3 has 17 amino acids. Germline CDR1 is SEHNR and CDR2 is FQNEAQ (reference sequence).

This chain connects TRBV4-1 to TRBJ2-7; lacking DNA, the TRBD1 call made by TCRdb goes unchecked. The CDR3 is made up of 16 amino acids. The germline CDR1 and CDR2 sequences are MGHRA and YSYEKL. The CDR3 region is CASSQDNTGAAYEQYF.

This chain connects TRBV6-5 to TRBJ2-5. Germline CDR1 reads MNHEY; CDR2 reads SVGAGI. The CDR3 runs to 13 residues. CDR3 sequence reads: CASSYNGQETQYF.

V and J are TRBV9 and TRBJ1-1; TCRdb returns TRBD1, unconfirmable since there is no DNA. This CDR3 spans 16 amino acids. CDR1 is SGDLS, CDR2 YYNGEE, per germline. The chain's CDR3 is CASSGGAGGRNTEAFF.

The chain links TRBV9 to TRBJ1-2; TCRdb designates TRBD1, a call that cannot be tested without DNA. CDR1 and CDR2 (germline): SGDLS, YYNGEE. The CDR3 is 14 amino acids. CDR3 region: CASSAIGTSYGYTF. Together with reference TRBV9 and TRBJ1-2, the CDR3 gives the full variable domain: DSGVTQTPKHLITATGQRVTLRCSPRSGDLSVYWYQQSLDQGLQFLIQYYNGEERAKGNILERFSAQQFPDLHSELNLSSLELGDSALYFCASSAIGTSYGYTFGSGTRLTVV.

The V and J genes are TRBV15 and TRBJ2-7; without DNA, the TCRdb call of TRBD1 cannot be checked. Germline V CDR1 and CDR2: LNHNV, YYDKDF (reference sequence). The CDR3 runs to 15 residues. The CDR3 protein is CATSRGQVETYEQYF. The complete variable domain, with remaining parts taken from reference TRBV15 and TRBJ2-7, reads DAMVIQNPRYQVTQFGKPVTLSCSQTLNHNVMYWYQQKSSQAPKLLFHYYDKDFNNEADTPDNFQSRRPNTSFCFLDIRSPGLGDTAMYLCATSRGQVETYEQYFGPGTRLTVT.

The chain employs TRBV6-1 and TRBJ2-3; TCRdb designates TRBD2, a call that cannot be tested without DNA. Germline V gives CDR1 MNHNS, CDR2 SASEGT. The CDR3 is 17 amino acids. This CDR3 reads CASSEEAGGGFTDTQYF.

This chain joins TRBV12-5 and TRBJ1-2; TCRdb calls TRBD1, which cannot be checked without DNA. In germline, CDR1 is LGHNT, CDR2 FRNRAP. This CDR3 has 15 amino acids. CDR3 region: CASGPSGQGIYGYTF.

The chain uses TRBV19 and TRBJ2-7; with no DNA, the TCRdb D assignment of TRBD1 cannot be verified. The CDR3 runs 16 residues. The V gene's germline CDR1 is LNHDA and CDR2 SQIVND (reference sequence). CDR3 residues: CASSPHQTGDFYEQYF.

The rearrangement joins TRBV7-9 to TRBJ1-4. Germline-derived CDR1 and CDR2 are SEHNR and FQNEAQ (reference sequence). This CDR3 comprises 11 residues. The CDR3 reads CASRGYEKLFF.

This chain links TRBV29-1 with TRBJ2-2; the D call from TCRdb, TRBD1, cannot be confirmed without DNA. This CDR3 is built from 14 residues. Germline V gives CDR1 SQVTM, CDR2 ANQGSEA. The CDR3 region is CSVVGGANTGELFF.

This chain links TRBV14 with TRBJ2-2. The CDR3 is made up of 14 amino acids. Germline V gene lookup returns CDR1 SGHDN and CDR2 FVKESK. The CDR3 sequence is CASSQGGNTGELFF.

The rearrangement links TRBV15 to TRBJ2-5; TCRdb proposes TRBD1, but this gene call is untestable without DNA. CDR3 size: 15 residues. Germline assignment: CDR1 LNHNV and CDR2 YYDKDF (reference sequence). CDR3: CATSREGRGPETQYF. The full variable domain, its missing parts supplied by reference TRBV15 and TRBJ2-5, is DAMVIQNPRYQVTQFGKPVTLSCSQTLNHNVMYWYQQKSSQAPKLLFHYYDKDFNNEADTPDNFQSRRPNTSFCFLDIRSPGLGDTAMYLCATSREGRGPETQYFGPGTRLLVL.

The CDR3 sequence is CASSRRTATNYGYTF. This chain connects TRBV2 to TRBJ1-2. This CDR3 spans 15 amino acids. In germline, CDR1 is SNHLY, CDR2 FYNNEI.

The chain combines TRBV11-2 with TRBJ2-1; TCRdb's D call, TRBD2, is unchecked because there is no DNA. This CDR3 has 19 residues. Per germline, CDR1 SGHAT and CDR2 FQNNGV. CDR3 sequence: CASSSLGTSGGHAYNEQFF.

The chain has TRBV28 and TRBJ2-3; TCRdb calls TRBD2, which cannot be checked without DNA. Germline V gene sequence: CDR1 MDHEN, CDR2 SYDVKM. The CDR3 loop spans 15 amino acids. The CDR3 loop reads CASSLREAFTDTQYF.

The V gene is TRBV21-1, the J gene TRBJ2-5. TRBV21-1 is a recognized pseudogene. This CDR3 has 16 residues. The CDR3 protein is CASSKAAADHQETQYF.

J is TRBJ1-1 and V is TRBV5-8; TCRdb's assignment of TRBD1 cannot be checked, as there is no DNA. This CDR3 contains 13 residues. Germline V gene lookup returns CDR1 SGHTS and CDR2 YDEGEE. CDR3 sequence: CASSLGQGVRAFF.

The V gene is TRBV11-2, the J gene TRBJ1-6; with no DNA, the TCRdb D assignment of TRBD1 cannot be verified. Germline CDR1 and CDR2: SGHAT and FQNNGV. The CDR3 extends over 14 amino acids. CDR3 amino acids: CASSFGGDNSPLHF. Filled out from reference TRBV11-2 and TRBJ1-6, the complete variable domain reads EAGVAQSPRYKIIEKRQSVAFWCNPISGHATLYWYQQILGQGPKLLIQFQNNGVVDDSQLPKDRFSAERLKGVDSTLKIQPAKLEDSAVYLCASSFGGDNSPLHFGNGTRLTVT.

The V and J genes are TRBV2 and TRBJ2-7; the D call of TRBD2 rests on TCRdb alone, since no DNA is present to check it. CDR3 length: 12 amino acids. Germline V gene lookup returns CDR1 SNHLY and CDR2 FYNNEI. CDR3 in amino acids: CASTLGSSEQYF.

The rearrangement links TRBV7-8 to TRBJ2-7. This CDR3 contains 14 residues. In germline, CDR1 is SGHVS, CDR2 FQNEAQ. The CDR3 sequence is CASSLGARSYEQYF.

The V gene is TRBV20-1, the J gene TRBJ1-6; TCRdb designates TRBD1, a call that cannot be tested without DNA. This CDR3 spans 15 amino acids. From germline, CDR1 is DFQATT and CDR2 SNEGSKA (reference sequence). The CDR3 protein is CSARSTAQTNSPLHF.

This CDR3 reads CATSPNRGHEQYF. V is TRBV24-1 and J is TRBJ2-7; TCRdb outputs TRBD1, but without DNA this stays unchecked. Germline CDR1 is KGHDR and CDR2 is SFDVKD. This CDR3 is 13 amino acids long.

The rearrangement uses TRBV27 and TRBJ2-2. Germline CDR1 is MNHEY and CDR2 is SMNVEV (reference sequence). The CDR3 loop spans 13 amino acids. The CDR3 sequence: CASSLMVTGELFF.

The genes are TRBV28 and TRBJ2-3; TCRdb outputs TRBD2, but without DNA this stays unchecked. CDR1 is MDHEN and CDR2 is SYDVKM in the germline V gene. CDR3 length equals 21 residues. The CDR3 is CASSLPPPSLEGRTSTDTQYF.

The chain recombines TRBV5-6 with TRBJ1-1. This CDR3 comprises 14 residues. In germline, CDR1 is SGHDT, CDR2 YYEEEE. CDR3 amino acids: CASSWGTSHTEAFF. The whole variable domain, remainder taken from reference TRBV5-6 and TRBJ1-1, is DAGVTQSPTHLIKTRGQQVTLRCSPKSGHDTVSWYQQALGQGPQFIFQYYEEEERQRGNFPDRFSGHQFPNYSSELNVNALLLGDSALYLCASSWGTSHTEAFFGQGTRLTVV.

This CDR3 is CASSPALPSYEQYF. The J gene is TRBJ2-7, the V gene TRBV14; the D call from TCRdb, TRBD2, cannot be confirmed without DNA. Germline V lookup: CDR1 SGHDN, CDR2 FVKESK. The CDR3 runs to 14 residues.